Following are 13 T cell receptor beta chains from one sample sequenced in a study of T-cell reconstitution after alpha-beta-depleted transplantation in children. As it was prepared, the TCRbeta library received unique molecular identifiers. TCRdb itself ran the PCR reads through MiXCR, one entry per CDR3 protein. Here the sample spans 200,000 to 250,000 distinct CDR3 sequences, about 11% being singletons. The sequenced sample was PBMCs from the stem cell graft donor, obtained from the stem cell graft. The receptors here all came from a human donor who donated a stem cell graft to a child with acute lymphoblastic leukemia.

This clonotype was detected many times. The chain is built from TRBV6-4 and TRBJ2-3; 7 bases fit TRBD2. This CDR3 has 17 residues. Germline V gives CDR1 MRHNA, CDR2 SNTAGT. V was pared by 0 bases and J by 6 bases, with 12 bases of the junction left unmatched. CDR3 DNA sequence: TGTGCCAGCAGTGACTCCGATTTAGCGGGCCACCCGGATACGCAGTATTTT. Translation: CASSDSDLAGHPDTQYF.

The CDR3 is CAWSEGLAGGGDTQYF. The DNA for the CDR3 is TGTGCCTGGAGCGAAGGGCTAGCGGGGGGCGGCGATACGCAGTATTTT. The chain joins TRBV30 to TRBJ2-3, with TRBD2 matching 11 bases. The CDR3 contains 16 residues. The germline V gene encodes CDR1 GTSNPN and CDR2 SVGIG (reference sequence). With 3 bases clipped from V and 6 bases from J, the junction kept 11 bases outside the gene matches.

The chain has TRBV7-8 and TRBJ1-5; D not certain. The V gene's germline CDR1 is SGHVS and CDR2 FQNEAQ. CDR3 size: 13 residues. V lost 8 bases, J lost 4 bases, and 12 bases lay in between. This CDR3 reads CASGEAANQPQHF. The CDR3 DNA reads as TGTGCCAGCGGGGAGGCAGCAAATCAGCCCCAGCATTTT.

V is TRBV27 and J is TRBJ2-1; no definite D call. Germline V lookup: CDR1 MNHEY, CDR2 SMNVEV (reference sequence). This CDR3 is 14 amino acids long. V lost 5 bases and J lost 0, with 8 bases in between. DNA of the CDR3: TGTGCCAGCAGTCTCTACGGCTCCTACAATGAGCAGTTCTTC. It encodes CASSLYGSYNEQFF.

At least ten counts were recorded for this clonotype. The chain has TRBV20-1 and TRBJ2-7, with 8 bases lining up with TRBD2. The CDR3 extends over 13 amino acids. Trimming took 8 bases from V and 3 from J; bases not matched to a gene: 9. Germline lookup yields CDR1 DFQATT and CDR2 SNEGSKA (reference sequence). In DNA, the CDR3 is TGCAGTAACAGCGGGAGAGGCGGCTACGAGCAGTACTTC. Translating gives CSNSGRGGYEQYF.

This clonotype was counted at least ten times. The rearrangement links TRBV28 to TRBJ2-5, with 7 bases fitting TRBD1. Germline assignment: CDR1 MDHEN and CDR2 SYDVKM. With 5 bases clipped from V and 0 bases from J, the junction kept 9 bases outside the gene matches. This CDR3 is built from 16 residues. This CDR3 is CASSLRQGKYQETQYF. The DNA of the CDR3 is TGTGCCAGCAGTCTCCGACAGGGAAAGTACCAAGAGACCCAGTACTTC.

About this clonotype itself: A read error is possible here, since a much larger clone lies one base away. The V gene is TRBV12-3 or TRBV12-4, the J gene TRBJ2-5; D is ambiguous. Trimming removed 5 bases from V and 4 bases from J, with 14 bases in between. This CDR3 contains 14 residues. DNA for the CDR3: TGTGCCAGCAGTCCGCGTCCATCTTCAGAGACCCAGTACTTC. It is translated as CASSPRPSSETQYF.

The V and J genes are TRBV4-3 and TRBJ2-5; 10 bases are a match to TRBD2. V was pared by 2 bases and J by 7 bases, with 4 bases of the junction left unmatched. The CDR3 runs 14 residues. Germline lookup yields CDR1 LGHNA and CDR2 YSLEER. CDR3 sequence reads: CASSQSSGGGTQYF. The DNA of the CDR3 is TGCGCCAGCAGCCAATCCAGCGGGGGGGGGACCCAGTACTTC.

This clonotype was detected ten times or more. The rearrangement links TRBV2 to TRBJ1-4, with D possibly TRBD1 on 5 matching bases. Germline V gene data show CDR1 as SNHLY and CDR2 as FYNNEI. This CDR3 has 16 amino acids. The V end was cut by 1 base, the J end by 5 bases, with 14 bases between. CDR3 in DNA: TGTGCCAGCAGTGAAGGGATGGGACGGAGAAATGAAAAACTGTTTTTT. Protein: CASSEGMGRRNEKLFF.

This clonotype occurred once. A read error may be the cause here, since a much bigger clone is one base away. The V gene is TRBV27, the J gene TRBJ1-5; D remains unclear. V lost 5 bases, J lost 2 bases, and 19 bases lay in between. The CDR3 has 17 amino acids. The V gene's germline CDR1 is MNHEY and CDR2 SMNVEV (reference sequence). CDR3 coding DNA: TGTGCCAGCAGTGGGTGGTGGCCGGGGAATCGCAATCAGCCCCAGCATTTT. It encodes CASSGWWPGNRNQPQHF.

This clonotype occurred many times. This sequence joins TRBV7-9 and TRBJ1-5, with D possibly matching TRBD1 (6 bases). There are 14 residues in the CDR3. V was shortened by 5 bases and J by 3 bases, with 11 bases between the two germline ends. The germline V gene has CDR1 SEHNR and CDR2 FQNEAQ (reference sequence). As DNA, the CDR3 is TGTGCCAGCAGCGAGGACAGCTACAATCAGCCCCAGCATTTT. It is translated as CASSEDSYNQPQHF. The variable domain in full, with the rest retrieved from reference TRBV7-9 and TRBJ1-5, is DTGVSQNPRHKITKRGQNVTFRCDPISEHNRLYWYRQTLGQGPEFLTYFQNEAQLEKSRLLSDRFSAERPKGSFSTLEIQRTEQGDSAMYLCASSEDSYNQPQHFGDGTRLSIL.

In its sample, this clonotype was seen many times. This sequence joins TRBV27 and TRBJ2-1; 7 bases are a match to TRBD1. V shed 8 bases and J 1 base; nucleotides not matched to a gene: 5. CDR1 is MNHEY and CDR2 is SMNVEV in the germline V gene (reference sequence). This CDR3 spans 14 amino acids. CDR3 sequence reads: CASGVRGSYNEQFF. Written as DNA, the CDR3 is TGTGCCAGCGGGGTCAGGGGGTCCTACAATGAGCAGTTCTTC.

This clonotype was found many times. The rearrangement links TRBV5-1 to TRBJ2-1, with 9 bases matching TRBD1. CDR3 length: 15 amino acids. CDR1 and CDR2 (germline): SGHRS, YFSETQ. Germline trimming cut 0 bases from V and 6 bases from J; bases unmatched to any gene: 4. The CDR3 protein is CASSLVGQGRNEQFF. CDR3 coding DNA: TGCGCCAGCAGCTTGGTTGGACAGGGGCGCAATGAGCAGTTCTTC.